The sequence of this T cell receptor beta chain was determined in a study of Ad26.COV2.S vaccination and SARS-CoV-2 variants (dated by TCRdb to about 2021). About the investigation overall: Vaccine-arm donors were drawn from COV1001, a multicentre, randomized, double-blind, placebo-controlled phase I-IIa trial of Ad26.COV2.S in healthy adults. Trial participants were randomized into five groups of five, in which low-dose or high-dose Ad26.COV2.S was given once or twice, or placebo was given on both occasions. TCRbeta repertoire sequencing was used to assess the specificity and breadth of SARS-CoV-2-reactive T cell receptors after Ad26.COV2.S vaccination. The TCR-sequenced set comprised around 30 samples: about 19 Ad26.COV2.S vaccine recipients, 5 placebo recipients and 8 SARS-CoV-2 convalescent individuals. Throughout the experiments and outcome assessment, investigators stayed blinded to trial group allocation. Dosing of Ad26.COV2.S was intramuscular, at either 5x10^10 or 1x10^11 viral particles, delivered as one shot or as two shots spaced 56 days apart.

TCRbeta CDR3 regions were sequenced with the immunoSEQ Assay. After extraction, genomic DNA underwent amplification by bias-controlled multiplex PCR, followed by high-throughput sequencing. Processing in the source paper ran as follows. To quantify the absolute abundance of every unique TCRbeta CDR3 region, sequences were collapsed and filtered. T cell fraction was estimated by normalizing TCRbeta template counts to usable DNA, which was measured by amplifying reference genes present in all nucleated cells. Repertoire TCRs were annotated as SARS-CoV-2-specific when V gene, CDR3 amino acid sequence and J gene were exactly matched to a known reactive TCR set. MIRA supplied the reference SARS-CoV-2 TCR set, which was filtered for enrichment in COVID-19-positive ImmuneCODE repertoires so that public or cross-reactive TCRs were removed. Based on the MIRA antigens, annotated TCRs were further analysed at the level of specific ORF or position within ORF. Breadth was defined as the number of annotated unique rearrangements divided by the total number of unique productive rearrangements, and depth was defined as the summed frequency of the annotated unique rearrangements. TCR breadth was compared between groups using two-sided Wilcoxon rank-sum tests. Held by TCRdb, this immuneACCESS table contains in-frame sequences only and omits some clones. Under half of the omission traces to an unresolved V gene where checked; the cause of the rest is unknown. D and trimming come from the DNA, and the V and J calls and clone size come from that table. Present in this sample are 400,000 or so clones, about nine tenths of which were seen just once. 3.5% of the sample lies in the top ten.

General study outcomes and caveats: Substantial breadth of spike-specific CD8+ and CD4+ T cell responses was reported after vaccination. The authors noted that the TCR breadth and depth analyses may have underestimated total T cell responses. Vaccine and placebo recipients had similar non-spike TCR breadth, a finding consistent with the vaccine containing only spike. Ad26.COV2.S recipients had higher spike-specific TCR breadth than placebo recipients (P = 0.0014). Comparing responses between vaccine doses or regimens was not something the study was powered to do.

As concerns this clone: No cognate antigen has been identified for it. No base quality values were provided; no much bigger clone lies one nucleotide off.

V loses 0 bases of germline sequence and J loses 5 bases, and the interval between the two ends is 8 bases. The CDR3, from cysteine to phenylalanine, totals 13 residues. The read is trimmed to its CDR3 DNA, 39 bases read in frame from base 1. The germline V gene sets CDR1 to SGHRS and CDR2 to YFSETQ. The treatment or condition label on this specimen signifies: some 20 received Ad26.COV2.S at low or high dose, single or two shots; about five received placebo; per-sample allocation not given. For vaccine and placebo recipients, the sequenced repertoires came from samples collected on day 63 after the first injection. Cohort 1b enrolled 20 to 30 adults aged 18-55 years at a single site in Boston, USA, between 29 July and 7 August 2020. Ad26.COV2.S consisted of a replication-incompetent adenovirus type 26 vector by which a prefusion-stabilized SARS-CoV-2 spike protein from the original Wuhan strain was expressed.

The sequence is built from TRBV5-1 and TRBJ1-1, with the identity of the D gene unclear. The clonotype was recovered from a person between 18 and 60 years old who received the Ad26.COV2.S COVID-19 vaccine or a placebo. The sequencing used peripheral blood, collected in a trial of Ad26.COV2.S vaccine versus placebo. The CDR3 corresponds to CASSLDPGTEAFF. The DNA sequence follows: TGCGCCAGCAGCTTGGACCCGGGGACTGAAGCTTTCTTT.